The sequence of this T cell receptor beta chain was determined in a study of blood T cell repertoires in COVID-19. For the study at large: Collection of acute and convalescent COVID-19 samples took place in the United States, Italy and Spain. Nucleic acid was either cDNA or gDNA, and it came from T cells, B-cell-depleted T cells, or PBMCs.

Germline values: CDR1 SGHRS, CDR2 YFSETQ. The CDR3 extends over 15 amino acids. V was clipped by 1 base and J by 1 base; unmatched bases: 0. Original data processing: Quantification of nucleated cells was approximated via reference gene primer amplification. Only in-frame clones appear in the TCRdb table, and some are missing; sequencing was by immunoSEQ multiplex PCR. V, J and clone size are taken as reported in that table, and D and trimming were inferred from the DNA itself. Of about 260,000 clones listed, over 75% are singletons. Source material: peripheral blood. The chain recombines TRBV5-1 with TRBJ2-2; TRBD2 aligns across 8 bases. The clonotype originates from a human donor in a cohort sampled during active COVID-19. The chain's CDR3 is CASSLLAGNTGELFF. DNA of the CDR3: TGCGCCAGCAGCTTGCTAGCGGGGAACACCGGGGAGCTGTTTTTT. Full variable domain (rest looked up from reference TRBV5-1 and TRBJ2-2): KAGVTQTPRYLIKTRGQQVTLSCSPISGHRSVSWYQQTPGQGLQFLFEYFSETQRNKGNFPGRFSGRQFSNSRSEMNVSTLELGDSALYLCASSLLAGNTGELFFGEGSRLTVL.